This TCR beta chain came from a study of shared clonotypes between healthy human individuals. Overall study findings and caveats: Compared with memory subsets, naive subsets generally had larger estimated richness.

V was pared by 2 bases and J by 5 bases, with 6 bases of the junction left unmatched. The CDR3 has 15 residues. Germline CDR1 reads SGHRS; CDR2 reads YFSETQ. Profiling relied on immunoSEQ multiplex PCR, and the TCRdb table lists in-frame clones only, not all of them. The data hold 2 million to 3 million clones, with more than 85% observed a single time. A remark on this clone: What it binds is unknown.

The sequence came from a man younger than 35 in good health. Some clones in this sample may be carry-over from other donors' samples. Material: naive CD4+ T cells from PBMCs. Subset in this sample: CD45RA+ positively selected. The genes are TRBV5-1 and TRBJ2-1; 8 bases align to TRBD2. The CDR3 loop is CASSLYGREDNEQFF. CDR3 DNA sequence: TGCGCCAGCAGCTTATACGGGAGGGAGGACAATGAGCAGTTCTTC.